The 21 T cell receptor beta chains in this list originate from one sample, sequenced in a study of blood T cell repertoires in COVID-19. TCRdb's table, derived via immunoSEQ multiplex PCR, lists solely in-frame clones and lacks some. The sample holds under 200,000 clones, 80% to 95% seen once. Source material: peripheral blood. Receptors were obtained from a man aged 45-65 years with acute or convalescent COVID-19.

This chain links TRBV24-1 with TRBJ1-2; D uncertain. Germline CDR1 reads KGHDR; CDR2 reads SFDVKD. The CDR3 loop spans 14 amino acids. Trimming pared 4 bases from V and 8 bases from J, leaving 16 bases between. DNA for the CDR3: TGTGCCACCAGTGACATGACGGGGTCGGGCGGCTACACCTTC. Its protein is CATSDMTGSGGYTF.

The chain has TRBV5-5 and TRBJ2-1; D might be TRBD2 (5 bases). V was pared by 2 bases and J by 5 bases, with 8 bases between. Germline-derived CDR1 and CDR2 are SGHKS and YYEKEE (reference sequence). This CDR3 spans 13 amino acids. Written as DNA, the CDR3 is TGTGCCAGCAGCTTACGGGGAAACAATGAGCAGTTCTTC. It yields the protein CASSLRGNNEQFF.

V is TRBV3-1 (or the pseudogene TRBV3-2) and J is TRBJ1-3, with a weak D call TRBD1 (6 bases). CDR3 length: 16 amino acids. Looked up from germline, CDR1 is LGHDT and CDR2 is YNNKEL (reference sequence). Trimming shortened V by 5 bases and J by 3 bases, and 17 bases separated the two germline ends. The CDR3 nucleotides read TGTGCCAGCAGCGACAAGGGGGGGCACAATGGAAACACCATATATTTT. Translating it yields CASSDKGGHNGNTIYF.

The gene calls are TRBV19 and TRBJ2-7, with 8 bases fitting TRBD2. This CDR3 contains 13 residues. Germline CDR1 LNHDA, CDR2 SQIVND (reference sequence). V shed 4 bases and J 7 bases; nucleotides not matched to a gene: 6. CDR3 in DNA: TGTGCCAGTAGTAAGCGGGGGCTAGATGAGCAGTACTTC. The encoded protein is CASSKRGLDEQYF.

The chain employs TRBV15 and TRBJ2-5; the D is unclear. Germline V gene sequence: CDR1 LNHNV, CDR2 YYDKDF (reference sequence). There are 14 residues in the CDR3. V was shortened by 1 base and J by 1 base, with 7 bases between the two germline ends. The CDR3 sequence: CATSRARIQETQYF. CDR3 bases: TGTGCCACCAGCAGAGCCAGGATCCAAGAGACCCAGTACTTC.

The CDR3 bases are TGTGCCAGCTCTCCATTAGCCGGGGCCTACAATGAGCAGTTCTTC. It yields the protein CASSPLAGAYNEQFF. V gene TRBV18 combines with J gene TRBJ2-1, with a weak D call TRBD2 (5 bases). Trimming pared 6 bases from V and 2 bases from J, leaving 14 bases between. There are 15 residues in the CDR3. Germline V gives CDR1 KGHSH, CDR2 LQKENI.

The V call is TRBV28, the J call TRBJ2-1; 7 bases align to TRBD1. Per the germline V gene, CDR1 is MDHEN and CDR2 is SYDVKM. Trimming at V came to 3 bases and at J to 0 bases, leaving 8 bases not matched to a gene. This CDR3 comprises 17 residues. In DNA, the CDR3 is TGTGCCAGCAGTTTGGTTCGACAGGGCGTCTCCTACAATGAGCAGTTCTTC. Translating gives CASSLVRQGVSYNEQFF.

J is TRBJ1-1 and V is TRBV27, with TRBD1 matching over 7 bases. The germline V gene has CDR1 MNHEY and CDR2 SMNVEV (reference sequence). This CDR3 has 15 amino acids. Trimming cost V 5 bases and J 5 bases; bases outside gene matches: 11. The CDR3: CASSPRQGLVTEAFF. The CDR3 nucleotides read TGTGCCAGCAGTCCACGACAGGGTTTGGTAACTGAAGCTTTCTTT.

This chain connects TRBV11-3 to TRBJ2-3, with D tentatively TRBD2 (6 bases). The CDR3 has 15 residues. In germline, CDR1 is SGHNT, CDR2 YENEEA. V was shortened by 5 bases and J by 6 bases, with 18 bases between the two germline ends. The CDR3 DNA reads as TGTGCCAGCAGCCTCGGCCTCCCGGGGGTGGATACGCAGTATTTT. Protein: CASSLGLPGVDTQYF. Combining the CDR3 with reference TRBV11-3 and TRBJ2-3 gives the whole variable domain EAGVVQSPRYKIIEKKQPVAFWCNPISGHNTLYWYLQNLGQGPELLIRYENEEAVDDSQLPKDRFSAERLKGVDSTLKIQPAELGDSAVYLCASSLGLPGVDTQYFGPGTRLTVL.

V gene TRBV29-1 combines with J gene TRBJ1-3, with D unresolved. The germline V gene has CDR1 SQVTM and CDR2 ANQGSEA. V was clipped by 4 bases and J by 2 bases, with 6 bases between them. The CDR3 covers 12 residues. CDR3 DNA: TGCAGCGTTGTTTCAGCTGGAAACACCATATATTTT. This encodes CSVVSAGNTIYF.

This clone was found once. The chain joins TRBV7-2 to TRBJ2-7; unclear D gene. The CDR3 contains 14 residues. V shed 1 base and J shed 7 bases, with 14 bases lying between them. Germline CDR1 and CDR2: SGHTA and FQGNSA. CDR3 sequence reads: CASSLGADITEQYV. In DNA, the CDR3 is TGTGCCAGCAGCTTAGGGGCAGATATTACGGAGCAGTACGTC.

The rearrangement uses TRBV28 and TRBJ2-1, with 9 positions matching TRBD2. This CDR3 has 15 amino acids. Germline loops: CDR1 MDHEN, CDR2 SYDVKM. Trimming removed 2 bases from V and 2 bases from J; junction bases left unmatched: 1. CDR3 sequence: CASSLGGGAYNEQFF. The CDR3 DNA sequence: TGTGCCAGCAGTTTAGGCGGGGGGGCCTACAATGAGCAGTTCTTC.

V is TRBV28 and J is TRBJ2-7; 7 bases line up with TRBD1. The CDR3 runs 14 residues. Germline V gives CDR1 MDHEN, CDR2 SYDVKM. Trimming removed 6 bases from V and 3 bases from J; junction bases left unmatched: 8. The CDR3 loop is CASRETGNLYEQYF. For the CDR3, the DNA is TGTGCCAGCAGAGAGACAGGGAACCTCTACGAGCAGTACTTC.

The rearrangement links TRBV7-9 to TRBJ1-4, with D possibly matching TRBD1 (6 bases). Trimming took off 3 bases at V and 6 bases at J, with 17 bases between the two ends. Germline V gene lookup returns CDR1 SEHNR and CDR2 FQNEAQ (reference sequence). The CDR3 is 16 amino acids. The CDR3 bases are TGTGCCAGCAGCTTCATCACAGGGAAGAAAGATGAAAAACTGTTTTTT. This gives the protein CASSFITGKKDEKLFF.

This chain links TRBV19 with TRBJ1-2, with 12 bases that match TRBD1. Germline V gives CDR1 LNHDA, CDR2 SQIVND (reference sequence). There are 15 residues in the CDR3. With 2 bases clipped from V and 7 bases from J, the junction kept 5 bases outside the gene matches. CDR3 loop: CASSILGQGAFGYTF. DNA of the CDR3: TGTGCCAGTAGTATATTGGGACAGGGGGCGTTTGGCTACACCTTC.

The chain is built from TRBV28 and TRBJ1-6; 7 bases are shared with TRBD1. The CDR3 runs to 15 residues. The ends lost 3 bases at V and 2 bases at J; junction bases unmatched: 1. Germline V CDR1 and CDR2: MDHEN, SYDVKM. The CDR3 DNA reads as TGTGCCAGCAGTTTCAGGGGGACCTATAATTCACCCCTCCACTTT. Residues: CASSFRGTYNSPLHF.

This chain links TRBV2 with TRBJ2-2; TRBD2 matches 9 bases. The CDR3 extends over 15 amino acids. The junction had 10 bases not matched to a gene; V was cut back by 9 bases and J by 5 bases. CDR1 is SNHLY, CDR2 FYNNEI, per germline. This CDR3 reads CASHGWREGTGELFF. CDR3 coding DNA: TGTGCCAGTCATGGTTGGCGGGAGGGGACCGGGGAGCTGTTTTTT.

The chain couples TRBV2 to TRBJ2-5; tentatively, D is TRBD2 (6 bases). Trimming took 3 bases from V and 4 from J, leaving 6 bases between them. The CDR3 has 12 amino acids. From germline, CDR1 is SNHLY and CDR2 FYNNEI. DNA for the CDR3: TGTGCCAGCAGTGAGGGGGGAGAGACCCAGTACTTC. Translating it yields CASSEGGETQYF.

This sequence joins TRBV6-5 and TRBJ2-7, with 11 bases matching TRBD2. This CDR3 has 16 amino acids. Germline lookup yields CDR1 MNHEY and CDR2 SVGAGI. Trimming removed 2 bases from V and 0 bases from J; junction bases left unmatched: 3. The DNA of the CDR3 is TGTGCCAGCAGTTACCAGACTAGCGGGACCTCCTACGAGCAGTACGTC. Translation: CASSYQTSGTSYEQYV.

CDR3: CASSYENRDSNQPQHF. DNA for the CDR3: TGTGCCAGCAGTTACGAAAACAGGGATAGCAATCAGCCCCAGCATTTT. The chain joins TRBV6-5 to TRBJ1-5, with D tentatively TRBD1 (6 bases). The CDR3 is 16 amino acids. V gave up 2 bases and J gave up 0 bases, with 11 bases separating them. In germline, CDR1 is MNHEY, CDR2 SVGAGI.

The chain employs TRBV5-1 and TRBJ1-6; D may be TRBD1 (6 bases). The CDR3 contains 13 residues. Germline lookup yields CDR1 SGHRS and CDR2 YFSETQ. V was shortened by 5 bases and J by 7 bases, with 10 bases between the two germline ends. The CDR3 region has the DNA TGCGCCAGCAGTACTACAGGGAATTCACCCCTCCACTTT. It is translated as CASSTTGNSPLHF.